The 10 T cell receptor beta chains presented below share a single source sample, sequenced in a study of OX40 agonist ivuxolimab in advanced cancers. Data came from immunoSEQ multiplex PCR; TCRdb stores just in-frame clones and leaves some out. The sample has about 50,000 clones; around nine tenths are singletons. This specimen consisted of CD4+ or CD8+ T cells sorted from blood, obtained in a trial of the OX40 agonist ivuxolimab. The receptors derive from an adult with an advanced solid tumor such as melanoma, head and neck, liver or kidney cancer.

The V gene is TRBV27, the J gene TRBJ2-1; 10 bases map to TRBD2. The V gene's germline CDR1 is MNHEY and CDR2 SMNVEV (reference sequence). The junction had 10 bases not matched to a gene; V was cut back by 4 bases and J by 7 bases. The CDR3 is made up of 16 amino acids. CDR3 residues: CASSWSGGAGRNEQFF. The CDR3 region has the DNA TGTGCCAGCAGTTGGAGCGGGGGGGCGGGGAGAAATGAGCAGTTCTTC.

This clone appeared a single time. This chain connects TRBV27 to TRBJ1-1; no clear D. CDR3 length: 14 residues. CDR1 and CDR2 from the germline V gene are MNHEY and SMNVEV (reference sequence). V gave up 1 base and J gave up 2 bases, with 8 bases separating them. CDR3 in amino acids: CASSLYPLNTEAFF. The CDR3 nucleotides read TGTGCCAGCAGTTTATATCCCCTTAACACTGAAGCTTTCTTT.

This CDR3 reads CASSQDRIAGGYNEQFF. CDR3 in DNA: TGCGCCAGCAGCCAAGATCGGATAGCGGGGGGTTACAATGAGCAGTTCTTC. The chain carries TRBV4-1 and TRBJ2-1; 10 nucleotides line up with TRBD2. This CDR3 has 17 amino acids. With V trimmed by 0 bases and J by 4 bases, 6 bases remained unmatched. CDR1 and CDR2 (germline): MGHRA, YSYEKL.

CDR3 coding DNA: TGTGCCAGCAGCTTAGCGACTAGCGGGTTGGGGAACACCGGGGAGCTGTTTTTT. Residues: CASSLATSGLGNTGELFF. The rearrangement links TRBV7-2 to TRBJ2-2, with TRBD2 identical over 10 bases. Germline assignment: CDR1 SGHTA and CDR2 FQGNSA. The J segment lost 1 base and the V segment lost 0 bases, leaving 5 bases of the junction unmatched. There are 18 residues in the CDR3.

In the case of this clone: Other DNA sequences in the same sample also yield this CDR3. The chain employs TRBV29-1 and TRBJ2-7; 11 bases match TRBD1. Germline V gene lookup returns CDR1 SQVTM and CDR2 ANQGSEA. The V segment lost 7 bases and the J segment 5 bases; nucleotides outside the gene matches: 7. CDR3 size: 13 residues. This CDR3 reads CSGGTGGGHEQYF. CDR3 coding DNA: TGCAGCGGGGGGACAGGGGGGGGCCACGAGCAGTACTTC.

V and J are TRBV19 and TRBJ2-1; 9 bases are a match to TRBD1. Germline CDR1 reads LNHDA; CDR2 reads SQIVND (reference sequence). The CDR3 loop spans 15 amino acids. The ends lost 5 bases at V and 7 bases at J; junction bases unmatched: 9. In DNA form, the CDR3 reads TGTGCCAGTAGTTGGACAGGGGAAGGTTGGAATGAGCAGTTCTTC. It yields the protein CASSWTGEGWNEQFF.

The V gene is TRBV27, the J gene TRBJ2-7; D remains unclear. V was pared by 4 bases and J by 1 base, with 8 bases between. Germline CDR1 reads MNHEY; CDR2 reads SMNVEV (reference sequence). CDR3 size: 13 residues. CDR3 protein: CASSSGLSYEQYF. The CDR3 DNA is TGTGCCAGCAGTTCCGGCTTATCCTACGAGCAGTACTTC.

On this clone itself: The junction shows a germline mismatch at one end, possibly a read error. This chain joins TRBV4-1 and TRBJ1-1; D unclear. Germline CDR1 is MGHRA and CDR2 is YSYEKL. This CDR3 contains 11 residues. The DNA for the CDR3 is TGTGCCAGCAGCCAAGGTTTTGAAGCTTTCTTT. Amino acids: CASSQGFEAFF.

The genes are TRBV27 and TRBJ2-7; 8 positions match TRBD1. Germline CDR1 and CDR2: MNHEY and SMNVEV (reference sequence). The CDR3 is made up of 15 amino acids. The V gene end was trimmed by 2 bases and the J gene end by 2 bases; junction bases not matched to a gene: 5. The CDR3 DNA reads TGTGCCAGCAGTTTAGTAGGGGACAGGACCTACGAGCAGTACTTC. Residues: CASSLVGDRTYEQYF.

The V gene is TRBV6-6, the J gene TRBJ2-5; no clear D. Deletions cut 2 bases from V and 4 bases from J, with 14 bases between. CDR3 length: 15 residues. Germline V gene sequence: CDR1 MNHNY, CDR2 SVGAGI (reference sequence). CDR3 sequence (DNA): TGTGCCAGCAGTTACGGTAGGACCTTCGGAGAGACCCAGTACTTC. Translation: CASSYGRTFGETQYF.